A single sample is the source of the 31 T cell receptor beta chains below, sequenced in a study of CD8+ T cells in alopecia areata. Extraction of RNA preceded its reverse transcription into cDNA, which served as the sequencing template. TCRdb keeps only in-frame clones here, not all; method: immunoSEQ multiplex PCR. The sample has roughly 200,000 clones, roughly 53% seen once; the top ten hold approximately 10%. Indicated treatment: oral pan-JAK inhibitor, 5-10 mg twice daily. The starting material was CD8+ T cells sorted from blood, obtained at week 24, from a patient treated with tofacitinib. The receptors stem from a human donor with alopecia areata.

The V call is TRBV5-6, the J call TRBJ1-2, with D perhaps TRBD1 (6 bases). Trimming shortened V by 6 bases and J by 4 bases, and 19 bases separated the two germline ends. The germline gives CDR1 SGHDT, CDR2 YYEEEE. This CDR3 region has 15 residues. The CDR3 sequence: CASTSSGGRGYGYTF. The CDR3 DNA follows: TGTGCCAGCACCTCGAGCGGGGGGCGCGGCTATGGCTACACCTTC.

This chain uses TRBV27 with TRBJ2-3; a possible D gene is TRBD2 (6 bases). Germline V CDR1 and CDR2: MNHEY, SMNVEV (reference sequence). V lost 7 bases and J 0 bases, leaving 11 bases between the germline ends. The CDR3 sequence is 14 residues long. DNA for the CDR3: TGTGCCAGCACCCCGGGACTCAGCACAGATACGCAGTATTTT. Its protein is CASTPGLSTDTQYF.

A single count supports this clone. An end of the junction does not agree with germline; a read error may underlie this. The gene calls are TRBV27 and TRBJ2-2; D remains unclear. The CDR3 is 13 residues long. CDR1 is MNHEY, CDR2 SMNVEV, per germline (reference sequence). The CDR3 DNA is TGTGCCAGCAATTTAATTGTGGACGGGGAGCTGTTTTTT. Protein: CASNLIVDGELFF.

This clone showed up just a few times. The rearrangement links TRBV2 to TRBJ2-1; D is perhaps TRBD1 (6 bases). With 1 base removed from V and 8 bases from J, the gap between germline ends came to 21 bases. Germline V CDR1 and CDR2: SNHLY, FYNNEI. The CDR3 loop spans 17 amino acids. In DNA, the CDR3 is TGTGCCAGCAGTGAAGTTTATGGGGGCGCGACTTTCGATGAGCAGTTCTTC. Encoded protein: CASSEVYGGATFDEQFF.

The chain has TRBV14 and TRBJ2-7; D might be TRBD1 (6 bases). The CDR3 consists of 15 residues. CDR1 is SGHDN, CDR2 FVKESK, per germline. The V and J ends lost 4 bases and 2 bases respectively, with 15 bases between them. This CDR3 is CASSPRDIGTYEQYF. The CDR3 coding sequence is TGTGCCAGCAGCCCCCGGGACATAGGCACCTACGAGCAGTACTTC.

This clone was detected many times. The chain carries TRBV13 and TRBJ1-6; D remains unclear. Germline CDR1 PRHDT, CDR2 FYEKMQ (reference sequence). V was shortened by 0 bases and J by 7 bases, with 7 bases between the two germline ends. This CDR3 contains 14 residues. The CDR3 sequence: CASSLGYQNSPLHF. CDR3 nucleotide sequence: TGTGCCAGCAGCTTAGGGTACCAGAATTCACCCCTCCACTTT.

As for this clone: The same CDR3 also results from other DNA sequences found in this sample. The chain links TRBV30 to TRBJ1-2; 10 nucleotides line up with TRBD1. The CDR3 totals 13 residues. The germline V gene encodes CDR1 GTSNPN and CDR2 SVGIG (reference sequence). The trim removed 0 bases at V and 6 bases at J, leaving 1 base unmatched. CDR3 bases: TGTGCCTGGAGTGTCGGACAGGGGGATGGCTACACCTTC. This codes for CAWSVGQGDGYTF.

The CDR3 sequence is CASSPETGTGGEDTQYF. In nucleotides, the CDR3 is TGTGCCAGCAGCCCCGAAACCGGGACTGGTGGGGAAGATACGCAGTATTTT. The V call is TRBV7-8, the J call TRBJ2-3, with TRBD2 as a possible D gene (6 bases). The CDR3 sequence is 17 residues long. The V end lost 5 bases, the J end lost 5 bases, and 23 bases lay between the germline ends. Germline CDR1 and CDR2: SGHVS and FQNEAQ.

V usage is TRBV5-1 and J usage is TRBJ1-1; D remains ambiguous. The CDR3 totals 11 residues. Germline assignment: CDR1 SGHRS and CDR2 YFSETQ. Trimming shortened V by 4 bases and J by 5 bases, and 6 bases separated the two germline ends. The CDR3 protein is CASSVGTEAFF. Written as DNA, the CDR3 is TGCGCCAGCAGCGTGGGTACTGAAGCTTTCTTT. The full variable domain, with the rest looked up from reference TRBV5-1 and TRBJ1-1, is KAGVTQTPRYLIKTRGQQVTLSCSPISGHRSVSWYQQTPGQGLQFLFEYFSETQRNKGNFPGRFSGRQFSNSRSEMNVSTLELGDSALYLCASSVGTEAFFGQGTRLTVV.

There are a few counts of this clone. The chain carries TRBV13 and TRBJ2-7; D gene ambiguous. This CDR3 has 12 amino acids. Germline-derived CDR1 and CDR2 are PRHDT and FYEKMQ (reference sequence). V was trimmed by 4 bases and J by 3 bases, leaving 7 bases between them. CDR3 region: CASSSDGYEQYF. The CDR3 region has the DNA TGTGCCAGCAGCTCTGACGGCTACGAGCAGTACTTC.

This clone was seen a handful of times. V is TRBV25-1 and J is TRBJ2-5; TRBD1 matches 10 bases. Germline CDR1 reads MGHDK; CDR2 reads SYGVNS. The CDR3 spans 15 residues. V lost 1 base and J lost 6; bases outside the gene matches: 5. For the CDR3, the DNA is TGTGCCAGCAGTGAATCCCGGGACAGGGGCCAGACCCAGTACTTC. This codes for CASSESRDRGQTQYF.

This clone was detected only a few times. V usage is TRBV9 and J usage is TRBJ1-4; 7 bases agree with TRBD1. The CDR3 length is 12 residues. Trimming removed 3 bases from V and 14 bases from J; junction bases left unmatched: 7. Germline V gene lookup returns CDR1 SGDLS and CDR2 YYNGEE. The CDR3, as DNA: TGTGCCAGCAGCGACAACGACAGGGTCCTGTTTTTT. This encodes CASSDNDRVLFF. Together with reference TRBV9 and TRBJ1-4, the CDR3 gives the full variable domain: DSGVTQTPKHLITATGQRVTLRCSPRSGDLSVYWYQQSLDQGLQFLIQYYNGEERAKGNILERFSAQQFPDLHSELNLSSLELGDSALYFCASSDNDRVLFFGSGTQLSVL.

The chain uses TRBV5-6 and TRBJ2-5; the D gene is possibly TRBD2 (5 bases). The V gene lost 2 bases and the J gene lost 5 bases, with 7 bases spanning the gap. This CDR3 has 12 amino acids. From germline, CDR1 is SGHDT and CDR2 YYEEEE. The CDR3 DNA sequence: TGTGCCAGCAGCTTCAGAGGGGAGACCCAGTACTTC. Translating gives CASSFRGETQYF.

The genes are TRBV7-2 and TRBJ2-1, with a tentative D call TRBD1 (7 bases). The CDR3 consists of 18 residues. Trimming removed 1 base from V and 3 bases from J, with 19 bases in between. Germline-derived CDR1 and CDR2 are SGHTA and FQGNSA. The CDR3 DNA sequence: TGTGCCAGCAGCTTAGTGGGACAGTGGCGGGGTCGCTACAATGAGCAGTTCTTC. Translated, it gives CASSLVGQWRGRYNEQFF.

This rearrangement joins TRBV5-6 to TRBJ2-1; 11 positions match TRBD2. The CDR3 sequence is 17 residues long. J was trimmed by 2 bases and V by 0 bases; bases with no gene match: 4. Germline CDR1 reads SGHDT; CDR2 reads YYEEEE. CDR3 nucleotides: TGTGCCAGCAGCTTGGCTAGCGGGGGGCCAGCCTACAATGAGCAGTTCTTC. The encoded protein is CASSLASGGPAYNEQFF.

The V gene is TRBV4-3, the J gene TRBJ1-1, with D perhaps matching TRBD1 (5 bases). The CDR3 contains 14 residues. V was shortened by 0 bases and J by 5 bases, with 10 bases between the two germline ends. Germline values: CDR1 LGHNA, CDR2 YSLEER. Written as DNA, the CDR3 is TGCGCCAGCAGCCAAGACAAGGGGAGGACTGAAGCTTTCTTT. Residues: CASSQDKGRTEAFF.

In this sample, this clone turned up a few times. This sequence joins TRBV19 and TRBJ2-1; 11 bases agree with TRBD1. The CDR3 has 14 amino acids. The trim removed 7 bases at V and 7 bases at J, leaving 6 bases unmatched. Germline values: CDR1 LNHDA, CDR2 SQIVND (reference sequence). The CDR3 sequence is CASTPGTGGNEQFF. CDR3 bases: TGTGCCAGTACACCCGGGACAGGGGGAAATGAGCAGTTCTTC.

This clone was found many times. The genes are TRBV7-9 and TRBJ1-1, with D unclear. The germline V and J ends were trimmed by 0 bases and 8 bases, with 10 bases remaining between them. This CDR3 spans 13 amino acids. Germline CDR1 is SEHNR and CDR2 is FQNEAQ (reference sequence). The DNA of the CDR3 is TGTGCCAGCAGCTTAGCGTCACCGAAAGAAGCTTTCTTT. This sequence encodes CASSLASPKEAFF.

The rearrangement joins TRBV27 to TRBJ2-7; D tentatively reads TRBD1 or TRBD2 (5 bases each). V lost 4 bases and J lost 4, with 17 bases in between. Per germline, CDR1 MNHEY and CDR2 SMNVEV (reference sequence). CDR3 size: 15 residues. The CDR3 nucleotides are TGTGCCAGCAGTTCCCAGGGTAAGAGGGTGTACGAGCAGTACTTC. It is translated as CASSSQGKRVYEQYF.

This clone was seen once. The chain joins TRBV30 to TRBJ1-1, with unresolved D. V was shortened by 1 base and J by 1 base, with 10 bases between the two germline ends. The CDR3 totals 14 residues. Per the germline V gene, CDR1 is GTSNPN and CDR2 is SVGIG (reference sequence). The CDR3: CAWSESRSNTEAFF. CDR3 sequence (DNA): TGTGCCTGGAGTGAGTCCCGGTCGAACACTGAAGCTTTCTTT.

This chain connects TRBV15 to TRBJ2-3, with 8 positions matching TRBD1. There are 15 residues in the CDR3. Trimming took 5 bases from V and 1 from J; bases not matched to a gene: 5. Germline values: CDR1 LNHNV, CDR2 YYDKDF (reference sequence). The CDR3 reads CATSGPGQGTDTQYF. CDR3 DNA sequence: TGTGCCACCAGCGGACCGGGACAGGGCACAGATACGCAGTATTTT.

This clone was counted only a few times. The chain uses TRBV30 and TRBJ2-7, with TRBD1 matching over 8 bases. CDR1 GTSNPN and CDR2 SVGIG come from the germline V gene (reference sequence). The CDR3 covers 14 residues. V lost 3 bases, J lost 3 bases, and 7 bases stayed unmatched. This CDR3 is CAWRVRDRGYEQYF. The CDR3 DNA reads as TGTGCCTGGAGGGTCCGAGACAGGGGCTACGAGCAGTACTTC. Drawing the rest from reference TRBV30 and TRBJ2-7, the complete variable domain is SQTIHQWPATLVQPVGSPLSLECTVEGTSNPNLYWYRQAAGRGLQLLFYSVGIGQISSEVPQNLSASRPQDRQFILSSKKLLLSDSGFYLCAWRVRDRGYEQYFGPGTRLTVT.

This clone showed up just a few times. The chain recombines TRBV16 with TRBJ1-2, with 7 bases fitting TRBD1. Germline values: CDR1 KGHSY, CDR2 FQNENV. This CDR3 contains 14 residues. Trimming at V came to 2 bases and at J to 3 bases, leaving 3 bases not matched to a gene. The CDR3 reads CASSQGGGDYGYTF. CDR3 DNA sequence: TGTGCCAGCAGCCAAGGAGGGGGCGACTATGGCTACACCTTC. Supplemented by reference TRBV16 and TRBJ1-2, the full variable domain reads GEEVAQTPKHLVRGEGQKAKLYCAPIKGHSYVFWYQQVLKNEFKFLISFQNENVFDETGMPKERFSAKCLPNSPCSLEIQATKLEDSAVYFCASSQGGGDYGYTFGSGTRLTVV.

The chain joins TRBV7-6 to TRBJ1-5, with D possibly TRBD1 on 5 matching bases. The V gene's germline CDR1 is SGHVS and CDR2 FNYEAQ. The CDR3 totals 15 residues. Trimming stripped 1 base from V and 3 bases from J, with 10 bases between. The CDR3 protein is CASSLERGPNQPQHF. The CDR3 DNA follows: TGTGCCAGCAGCTTAGAAAGGGGTCCCAATCAGCCCCAGCATTTT.

This sequence joins TRBV19 and TRBJ2-7; 10 bases are shared with TRBD2. The germline CDR1 and CDR2 sequences are LNHDA and SQIVND (reference sequence). This CDR3 spans 17 amino acids. V dropped 2 bases and J dropped 3; count of bases not matched to a gene: 10. The CDR3 spells CASSIKSPSGGVYEQYF. The CDR3 DNA follows: TGTGCCAGTAGTATAAAGTCCCCTAGCGGGGGAGTCTACGAGCAGTACTTC.

This sequence joins TRBV5-1 and TRBJ1-1, with D hard to call. In germline, CDR1 is SGHRS, CDR2 YFSETQ. The CDR3 spans 14 residues. Trimming removed 0 bases from V and 4 bases from J, with 10 bases in between. The CDR3 nucleotides read TGCGCCAGCAGCTTGGCCGGGTCGGGCACTGAAGCTTTCTTT. This encodes CASSLAGSGTEAFF.

V is TRBV4-1 and J is TRBJ1-6, with D unresolved. V was pared by 5 bases and J by 6 bases, with 5 bases between. The CDR3 length is 12 residues. Germline loops: CDR1 MGHRA, CDR2 YSYEKL. The DNA for the CDR3 is TGCGCCAGCAGCACGGGTAATTCACCCCTCCACTTT. Protein sequence: CASSTGNSPLHF.

This clone appeared a few times. The chain has TRBV7-9 and TRBJ1-5, with 8 nucleotides matching TRBD1. Germline CDR1 is SEHNR and CDR2 is FQNEAQ (reference sequence). Trimming removed 4 bases from V and 7 bases from J; junction bases left unmatched: 12. There are 16 residues in the CDR3. The CDR3 nucleotides read TGTGCCAGCAGCTCAGCGGACAGGGAGACGGGGCAGCCCCAGCATTTT. This translates into CASSSADRETGQPQHF.

This clone was detected only a few times. This CDR3 reads CASSLLRSGANVLTF. The CDR3 DNA sequence: TGTGCCAGCAGCTTGTTACGCTCTGGGGCCAACGTCCTGACTTTC. The rearrangement links TRBV5-5 to TRBJ2-6, with D uncertain. V lost 1 base, J lost 0 bases, and 5 bases lay in between. The V gene's germline CDR1 is SGHKS and CDR2 YYEKEE (reference sequence). The CDR3 is 15 residues long.

The V and J genes are TRBV19 and TRBJ2-1; tentative D call: TRBD2 (5 bases). CDR1 LNHDA and CDR2 SQIVND come from the germline V gene (reference sequence). This CDR3 region has 14 residues. The V and J ends lost 9 bases and 1 base respectively, with 13 bases between them. The CDR3 nucleotides are TGTGCCAGCGGAGAGCGGAGATCCTACAATGAGCAGTTCTTC. Its translation is CASGERRSYNEQFF.

This clone was seen a few times. The J gene is TRBJ2-1, the V gene TRBV11-2; 7 nucleotides align to TRBD2. Germline CDR1 and CDR2: SGHAT and FQNNGV. The CDR3 covers 12 residues. The V segment lost 3 bases and the J segment 10 bases; nucleotides outside the gene matches: 3. CDR3 in amino acids: CASSFASGEQFF. DNA of the CDR3: TGTGCCAGCAGCTTCGCTAGCGGCGAGCAGTTCTTC.